A selection of T cell receptor beta chains follows, all from one sample in a study of identical twins. TCRdb passed the 5' RACE reads through MiXCR, listing each CDR3 protein once. The data contain roughly 1.6 million distinct CDR3 sequences, about 30% of them singletons. The sequenced sample consisted of cord blood. These receptors were taken from a newborn girl in good health. Each CDR3 is given with its conserved first and last residue. The order of the fields is CDR3 protein, V gene, clone size, D gene. A D gene is named only where the DNA matches it firmly. Rows may omit the clone size; those that give it use once, few, many or a size class.

CASSLILWAANPSYEQYF TRBV28 few -
CANSQDSAPNEQFF TRBV4-2 - -
CASRGSGRNNEQYF TRBV27 - TRBD2
CASSQETTGRQPQHF TRBV4-2 few TRBD1
CAGSEDGTYGYTF TRBV28 - -
CASREQGTDYEQYF TRBV5-1 - -
CSGTGENIQYF TRBV29-1 many TRBD1
CAISEWDRGETQYF TRBV10-3 few TRBD1
CASSYSGREAYNEQFF TRBV6-5 - TRBD2
CSARSTSGRAFNIQYF TRBV20-1 - TRBD2
CSVEVWPRGYTF TRBV29-1 once -
CACSLRGRGMNTEAFF TRBV4-1 - -
CASSLDPGGGYGYTF TRBV9 few -
CSAPTGGGYTF TRBV20-1 - TRBD1
CASSQVISAGVLKGNEQFF TRBV14 few TRBD2
CASSQGPGLTVNGEQYF TRBV4-2 - TRBD2
CASSEDRVRWEKLFF TRBV28 few TRBD1
CASNRPGDNEQFF TRBV7-9 few -
CASSLESGSGMNEQFF TRBV7-9 few -
CASSQLGQEKLFF TRBV4-1 - -
CASSFRVRNSPLHF TRBV12-3/TRBV12-4 - -
CASSLVEAYEQFF TRBV7-9 - -
CASSFGALYGYTF TRBV12-3/TRBV12-4 - -